This T cell receptor beta chain was observed in a study of blood T cells in healthy people across ages. Study-wide results and caveats: TCR beta diversity per million T cells fell roughly linearly with age.

A second PCR of about 7 to 12 cycles used a sample-barcoded 5' primer and a J-beta primer mix. Every cDNA molecule bore a tag from a template-switch adaptor containing 12 random nucleotides. TCRdb reprocessed the 5' RACE reads via MiXCR and lists one record per CDR3 protein. In the table there are over 950,000 distinct CDR3 sequences, around two fifths of which are singletons. Comments on this clonotype: Its cognate antigen is unknown.

This CDR3 comprises 15 residues. Trimming took off 0 bases at V and 7 bases at J, with 13 bases between the two ends. CDR1 LGHNA and CDR2 YSLEER come from the germline V gene. This TCR was sampled from a man aged 18 to 29 in good health. The V call is TRBV4-3, the J call TRBJ2-1; D ambiguous. The sample taken for sequencing was blood. CDR3 DNA: TGCGCCAGCAGCCAAGAACGGGCCCTGGGGAATGAGCAGTTCTTC. Its translation is CASSQERALGNEQFF.